Shown below are 7 T cell receptor beta chains from a single sample sequenced in a study of cytomegalovirus exposure and HLA in healthy donors. The study ran its PCR with 60 Vbeta and 13 Jbeta primers. Sequenced by immunoSEQ multiplex PCR; TCRdb stores in-frame clones only, minus some. This sample yields approximately 93,000 clones, of which 79% are seen a single time; over 2.5% belongs to the top ten. The source material was PBMCs. The receptors were sampled from a male donor in good health and CMV-seropositive.

The chain carries TRBV5-1 and TRBJ2-7; TRBD2 agrees at 13 bases. Germline V gene sequence: CDR1 SGHRS, CDR2 YFSETQ. V lost 4 bases, J lost 4 bases, and 5 bases stayed unmatched. The CDR3 totals 15 residues. CDR3 residues: CASSPGLAGNYEQYF. Here the CDR3 DNA reads TGCGCCAGCAGCCCGGGACTAGCGGGGAATTACGAGCAGTACTTC.

The V call is TRBV6-1, the J call TRBJ1-1; 8 nucleotides align to TRBD1. The germline CDR1 and CDR2 sequences are MNHNS and SASEGT. The CDR3 is 15 residues long. Trimming at V came to 7 bases and at J to 0 bases, leaving 7 bases not matched to a gene. The CDR3 loop reads CASNRDRNMNTEAFF. CDR3 coding DNA: TGTGCCAGCAACCGGGACAGGAACATGAACACTGAAGCTTTCTTT.

The V call is TRBV7-6, the J call TRBJ2-1; D gene uncertain. This CDR3 contains 13 residues. Germline CDR1 reads SGHVS; CDR2 reads FNYEAQ. V was clipped by 5 bases and J by 9 bases, with 14 bases between them. CDR3 in amino acids: CASSQRSTGEQFF. The CDR3 DNA sequence: TGTGCCAGCAGCCAACGGTCTACGGGTGAGCAGTTCTTC.

This chain joins TRBV6-7 and TRBJ1-1, with D tentatively TRBD1 (6 bases). TRBV6-7 carries the ORF label, with uncertain function. The V end was cut by 7 bases, the J end by 6 bases, with 15 bases between. The CDR3 length is 13 residues. CDR3 DNA sequence: TGTGCCAGCAACCCTACAGGGAAGGCTGAAGCTTTCTTT. It codes for CASNPTGKAEAFF.

This chain joins TRBV5-8 and TRBJ2-7, with 11 nucleotides matching TRBD1. The CDR3 covers 15 residues. The V gene's germline CDR1 is SGHTS and CDR2 YDEGEE. The V segment lost 3 bases and the J segment 0 bases; nucleotides outside the gene matches: 2. This chain's CDR3 is CASSYGTGGSYEQYF. The CDR3 nucleotides read TGTGCCAGCAGCTACGGGACAGGGGGCTCCTACGAGCAGTACTTC.

The rearrangement joins TRBV19 to TRBJ1-2; TRBD1 agrees at 9 bases. The CDR3 runs 16 residues. Germline assignment: CDR1 LNHDA and CDR2 SQIVND (reference sequence). V lost 4 bases, J lost 4 bases, and 10 bases stayed unmatched. CDR3 residues: CASSTRTGVTSYGYTF. In nucleotides, the CDR3 is TGTGCCAGTAGTACCCGGACAGGGGTTACTAGCTATGGCTACACCTTC.

The chain has TRBV7-2 and TRBJ1-1; D unresolved. V lost 4 bases and J lost 1, with 7 bases in between. CDR3 length equals 13 residues. Germline assignment: CDR1 SGHTA and CDR2 FQGNSA. This chain's CDR3 is CASSWEGNTEAFF. The CDR3 DNA reads TGTGCCAGCAGCTGGGAGGGGAACACTGAAGCTTTCTTT.